A single sample is the source of the 18 T cell receptor beta chains below, sequenced in a study of CXCR3-negative and CXCR3-positive naive CD8 T cells. TRB cDNA was prepared as libraries by UMI-labeled 5' RACE. TCRdb re-called the 5' RACE reads and shows each CDR3 protein once, DNA omitted. The data include tens of thousands of distinct CDR3 sequences; the top ten clones carry around a fifth. Sequences were obtained from memory CD8+ T cells from blood. All receptors derive from a human donor in good health. Some clones in this sample may be carry-over from other donors' samples.

The J gene is TRBJ2-6, the V gene TRBV12-3 or TRBV12-4. The CDR3 loop spans 14 amino acids. This chain's CDR3 is CASSLEAGANVLTF.

The genes are TRBV20-1 and TRBJ1-2. The CDR3 runs to 15 residues. Germline V lookup: CDR1 DFQATT, CDR2 SNEGSKA (reference sequence). This CDR3 is CSARDLDFALGGYTF.

The chain combines TRBV15 with TRBJ2-7; there is no DNA to check the TCRdb D call of TRBD1. The CDR3 is 16 amino acids. In germline, CDR1 is LNHNV, CDR2 YYDKDF (reference sequence). CDR3 sequence: CATSTITGANIYEQYF.

CDR3 loop: CSALANNEQFF. V is TRBV29-1 and J is TRBJ2-1; the D call of TRBD1 rests on TCRdb alone, since no DNA is present to check it. The CDR3 contains 11 residues. Germline V gene lookup returns CDR1 SQVTM and CDR2 ANQGSEA.

J is TRBJ2-3 and V is TRBV7-2. The length of the CDR3 is 13 residues. Looked up from germline, CDR1 is SGHTA and CDR2 is FQGNSA. CDR3 sequence: CASSTANTDTQYF.

Here the CDR3 reads CASSPLGGPSTDTQYF. This chain joins TRBV6-5 and TRBJ2-3; TCRdb reports TRBD1, a call that lacks DNA to check it against. CDR1 is MNHEY, CDR2 SVGAGI, per germline. This CDR3 spans 16 amino acids.

The J gene is TRBJ2-5, the V gene TRBV7-9; lacking DNA, the TRBD1 call made by TCRdb goes unchecked. The germline V gene has CDR1 SEHNR and CDR2 FQNEAQ (reference sequence). The CDR3 has 13 amino acids. The chain's CDR3 is CASRPTEQETQYF. Full variable domain (outside the CDR3, taken from reference TRBV7-9 and TRBJ2-5): DTGVSQNPRHKITKRGQNVTFRCDPISEHNRLYWYRQTLGQGPEFLTYFQNEAQLEKSRLLSDRFSAERPKGSFSTLEIQRTEQGDSAMYLCASRPTEQETQYFGPGTRLLVL.

The rearrangement joins TRBV10-2 to TRBJ2-7; TCRdb returns TRBD1, unconfirmable since there is no DNA. Germline V lookup: CDR1 WSHSY, CDR2 SAAADI. The CDR3 contains 12 residues. The CDR3: CATSGGDAEQYF.

The chain carries TRBV6-2 or TRBV6-3 and TRBJ2-3; TCRdb's D gene call, TRBD2, goes unchecked for lack of DNA. In germline, CDR1 is MNHEY, CDR2 SVGEGT. The CDR3 has 15 residues. The CDR3 sequence is CASSLTSENTDTQYF.

The genes are TRBV29-1 and TRBJ1-5. CDR3 size: 14 residues. Germline values: CDR1 SQVTM, CDR2 ANQGSEA. The CDR3 loop is CSVETEESNQPQHF.

The J gene is TRBJ2-5, the V gene TRBV6-5; the TRBD2 assignment by TCRdb is unverifiable without DNA. Per the germline V gene, CDR1 is MNHEY and CDR2 is SVGAGI. The length of the CDR3 is 15 residues. The CDR3 here is CASIATKKTQETQYF.

This chain connects TRBV20-1 to TRBJ1-2. The germline CDR1 and CDR2 sequences are DFQATT and SNEGSKA (reference sequence). The CDR3 consists of 11 residues. The CDR3 sequence is CSARVDVGYTF.

This chain connects TRBV14 to TRBJ2-7. CDR1 SGHDN and CDR2 FVKESK come from the germline V gene. The CDR3 sequence is 12 residues long. The CDR3 is CASSLHSYEQYF.

This chain connects TRBV5-1 to TRBJ1-1. The CDR3 is 12 amino acids. Germline V gives CDR1 SGHRS, CDR2 YFSETQ. CDR3 loop: CASSLESTEAFF.

This chain links TRBV19 with TRBJ2-2; TCRdb names TRBD1, which stays unverified in the absence of DNA. The CDR3 length is 13 residues. From germline, CDR1 is LNHDA and CDR2 SQIVND (reference sequence). The CDR3 here is CASNDRGTGELFF.

This sequence joins TRBV7-9 and TRBJ2-3; absent DNA, TCRdb's TRBD2 call cannot be checked. Germline V lookup: CDR1 SEHNR, CDR2 FQNEAQ (reference sequence). The CDR3 runs 16 residues. The CDR3 loop reads CASSPRTSRDTDTQYF.

This chain joins TRBV15 and TRBJ1-2; as DNA is missing, the TRBD1 call by TCRdb cannot be tested. In germline, CDR1 is LNHNV, CDR2 YYDKDF (reference sequence). The CDR3 length is 15 residues. The CDR3: CATSRGGGRGYGYTF.

The chain combines TRBV28 with TRBJ2-3; with no DNA, the TCRdb D assignment of TRBD1 cannot be verified. The CDR3 length is 19 residues. The germline CDR1 and CDR2 sequences are MDHEN and SYDVKM. Here the CDR3 reads CASSSSFGQGATITDTQYF.